These T cell receptor beta chains were read from a single sample in a study of T cells in Graves' hyperthyroidism and ophthalmopathy. TCRdb re-analysed the multiplex PCR reads in MiXCR, keeping a single row per CDR3 protein. The table shows about 600,000 distinct CDR3 sequences, with 13% to 15% occurring only once. Sequenced: blood. These receptor sequences come from a woman aged 18-30 years with Graves' ophthalmopathy. The CDR3 runs from the conserved cysteine through the conserved F or W. D genes are given only for firm matches. Where a row states a size, it is once, few, many or the class of an expanded clone; other rows omit it.

CDR3 protein: CASSSRQPEAFF; CDR3 DNA: TGTGCCAGCAGTTCCAGACAGCCTGAAGCTTTCTTT; V gene: TRBV6-2/TRBV6-3; clone size: many; D gene: .; J gene: TRBJ1-1
CDR3 protein: CASLRLAGGPRAGELFF; CDR3 DNA: TGTGCCAGCCTCCGACTAGCGGGAGGGCCTCGGGCCGGGGAGCTGTTTTTT; V gene: TRBV6-1; clone size: .; D gene: TRBD2; J gene: TRBJ2-2
CDR3 protein: CASSQDHSGFDGYTF; CDR3 DNA: TGCGCCAGCAGCCAAGATCATTCAGGCTTCGATGGCTACACCTTC; V gene: TRBV4-3; clone size: many; D gene: .; J gene: TRBJ1-2
CDR3 protein: CATSDRNYGYTF; CDR3 DNA: TGTGCCACCTCGGACAGAAATTATGGCTACACCTTC; V gene: TRBV7-2; clone size: many; D gene: .; J gene: TRBJ1-2
CDR3 protein: CATSDTVETEAFF; CDR3 DNA: TGTGCCACCAGTGATACTGTAGAAACTGAAGCTTTCTTT; V gene: TRBV24-1; clone size: many; D gene: .; J gene: TRBJ1-1
CDR3 protein: CASKIDRSSYEQYF; CDR3 DNA: TGTGCCAGCAAGATTGACAGGAGCTCCTACGAGCAGTACTTC; V gene: TRBV7-3; clone size: few; D gene: .; J gene: TRBJ2-7
CDR3 protein: CASQGLPGEKLFF; CDR3 DNA: TGTGCCAGCCAAGGTCTACCGGGTGAAAAACTGTTTTTT; V gene: TRBV6-1; clone size: .; D gene: .; J gene: TRBJ1-4
CDR3 protein: CASSVGTGADTEAFF; CDR3 DNA: TGTGCCAGCAGTGTGGGGACAGGGGCTGACACTGAAGCTTTCTTT; V gene: TRBV2; clone size: once; D gene: TRBD1; J gene: TRBJ1-1
CDR3 protein: CASSFSPSGSPSYEQYF; CDR3 DNA: TGTGCCAGCAGTTTTAGTCCTAGCGGGAGTCCCTCCTACGAGCAGTACTTC; V gene: TRBV28; clone size: many; D gene: TRBD2; J gene: TRBJ2-7
CDR3 protein: CASSLTGLPGELFF; CDR3 DNA: TGTGCCAGCAGCTTGACAGGCCTACCCGGGGAGCTGTTTTTT; V gene: TRBV5-6; clone size: many; D gene: .; J gene: TRBJ2-2
CDR3 protein: CASSGGGRVEQFF; CDR3 DNA: TGTGCCAGTAGTGGTGGCGGGAGGGTTGAGCAGTTCTTC; V gene: TRBV19; clone size: few; D gene: TRBD2; J gene: TRBJ2-1
CDR3 protein: CASSFLRQDTNVLTF; CDR3 DNA: TGTGCCAGCAGCTTCCTTCGTCAGGATACCAACGTCCTGACTTTC; V gene: TRBV5-5; clone size: .; D gene: .; J gene: TRBJ2-6
CDR3 protein: CATLWDRGYNYGYTF; CDR3 DNA: TGTGCCACCCTCTGGGACAGGGGATATAACTATGGCTACACCTTC; V gene: TRBV10-3; clone size: few; D gene: TRBD1; J gene: TRBJ1-2
CDR3 protein: CASSVSPRDHTQYF; CDR3 DNA: TGTGCCAGCAGCGTAAGTCCGAGGGACCATACGCAGTATTTT; V gene: TRBV9; clone size: .; D gene: .; J gene: TRBJ2-3
CDR3 protein: CASSSSLDRAELFF; CDR3 DNA: TGTGCCAGCAGCTCATCCTTGGACAGGGCGGAACTGTTTTTT; V gene: TRBV11-1; clone size: .; D gene: TRBD1; J gene: TRBJ1-4
CDR3 protein: CASSPRGEYEQYF; CDR3 DNA: TGTGCCAGCTCCCCCAGGGGGGAGTACGAGCAGTACTTC; V gene: TRBV18; clone size: many; D gene: .; J gene: TRBJ2-7
CDR3 protein: CSAIGTYQETQYF; CDR3 DNA: TGCAGTGCTATCGGGACTTACCAAGAGACCCAGTACTTC; V gene: TRBV20-1; clone size: many; D gene: .; J gene: TRBJ2-5
CDR3 protein: CAWSTRRTQETQYF; CDR3 DNA: TGTGCCTGGAGTACCCGGAGGACCCAAGAGACCCAGTACTTC; V gene: TRBV30; clone size: many; D gene: .; J gene: TRBJ2-5
CDR3 protein: CAWSSGGSTDTQYF; CDR3 DNA: TGTGCCTGGAGCTCAGGGGGTAGCACAGATACGCAGTATTTT; V gene: TRBV30; clone size: many; D gene: TRBD1; J gene: TRBJ2-3
CDR3 protein: CASTPSGAQMNTEAFF; CDR3 DNA: TGTGCCAGCACCCCCTCTGGGGCACAAATGAACACTGAAGCTTTCTTT; V gene: TRBV28; clone size: many; D gene: .; J gene: TRBJ1-1
CDR3 protein: CSASPTGVISYEQYF; CDR3 DNA: TGCAGTGCTAGTCCCACAGGGGTGATCAGCTACGAGCAGTACTTC; V gene: TRBV20-1; clone size: many; D gene: TRBD1; J gene: TRBJ2-7
CDR3 protein: CSVEASGLSYEQYF; CDR3 DNA: TGCAGCGTTGAAGCTAGCGGATTATCCTACGAGCAGTACTTC; V gene: TRBV29-1; clone size: .; D gene: TRBD2; J gene: TRBJ2-7
CDR3 protein: CASSLYWGGNRDRETRNQPQHF; CDR3 DNA: TGTGCCAGCAGCTTATATTGGGGCGGAAATCGGGACAGAGAAACCCGCAATCAGCCCCAGCATTTT; V gene: TRBV7-3; clone size: .; D gene: TRBD1; J gene: TRBJ1-5
CDR3 protein: CASSQGGGQSYEQYF; CDR3 DNA: TGTGCCAGCAGCCAAGGGGGGGGACAGTCCTACGAGCAGTACTTC; V gene: TRBV7-9; clone size: .; D gene: .; J gene: TRBJ2-7
CDR3 protein: CAWRPGTGVNEKLFF; CDR3 DNA: TGTGCCTGGAGACCCGGGACAGGGGTTAATGAAAAACTGTTTTTT; V gene: TRBV30; clone size: many; D gene: TRBD1; J gene: TRBJ1-4
CDR3 protein: CASTWEGTHEQYF; CDR3 DNA: TGTGCCAGCACTTGGGAGGGGACCCACGAGCAGTACTTC; V gene: TRBV12-3/TRBV12-4; clone size: few; D gene: TRBD2; J gene: TRBJ2-7
CDR3 protein: CASSLSSRGSEQFF; CDR3 DNA: TGTGCCAGCAGCTTATCATCCCGTGGGAGCGAGCAGTTCTTC; V gene: TRBV7-8; clone size: many; D gene: .; J gene: TRBJ2-1
CDR3 protein: CASSWQGSGNQPQHF; CDR3 DNA: TGTGCCAGTAGTTGGCAGGGTTCGGGCAATCAGCCCCAGCATTTT; V gene: TRBV19; clone size: many; D gene: .; J gene: TRBJ1-5
CDR3 protein: CASSKEGISKTGELFF; CDR3 DNA: TGTGCCAGCAGTAAAGAGGGGATCAGTAAGACCGGGGAGCTGTTTTTT; V gene: TRBV7-9; clone size: many; D gene: .; J gene: TRBJ2-2
CDR3 protein: CSATGTARDTQYF; CDR3 DNA: TGCAGTGCTACGGGGACTGCCCGAGATACGCAGTATTTT; V gene: TRBV20-1; clone size: many; D gene: .; J gene: TRBJ2-3
CDR3 protein: CASSLGLLGADTQYF; CDR3 DNA: TGTGCCAGCAGCTTAGGGCTCCTGGGGGCAGATACGCAGTATTTT; V gene: TRBV7-9; clone size: many; D gene: .; J gene: TRBJ2-3
CDR3 protein: CASSFSGRSEETQYF; CDR3 DNA: TGCGCCAGCAGCTTCAGCGGGAGGTCTGAAGAGACCCAGTACTTC; V gene: TRBV5-1; clone size: many; D gene: TRBD2; J gene: TRBJ2-5
CDR3 protein: CASGETGDYGYTF; CDR3 DNA: TGTGCCAGCGGGGAGACAGGGGACTATGGCTACACCTTC; V gene: TRBV6-1; clone size: many; D gene: TRBD1; J gene: TRBJ1-2